This T cell receptor beta chain stems from a study of CD8 T cells in ankylosing spondylitis. There are many counts of this clonotype. TCRdb re-called the 5' RACE reads with MiXCR, one entry per CDR3 protein. This table holds tens of thousands of distinct CDR3 sequences, less than 3% found once. J gave up 1 base and V 4 bases, and 9 bases lay outside the gene matches. Germline V gene lookup returns CDR1 SGDLS and CDR2 YYNGEE. This CDR3 is 16 amino acids long. The V gene is TRBV9, the J gene TRBJ2-3; 7 bases agree with TRBD1. The source material was blood, either unsorted or a sorted T cell fraction (not recorded which). The sequence came from a female donor with ankylosing spondylitis or in good health (not recorded which). CDR3 nucleotide sequence: TGTGCCAGCAGCTTCCGACAGGGCCCAGGCACAGATACGCAGTATTTT. Protein sequence: CASSFRQGPGTDTQYF.